This TCR beta chain was sequenced for a study of Ad26.COV2.S vaccination and SARS-CoV-2 variants. Study in general: Ad26.COV2.S, an intramuscular injection, was given once or twice 56 days apart.

Study results and caveats: Similar non-spike TCR breadth was observed in recipients of vaccine and of placebo.

As for treatment: 15 to 20 received Ad26.COV2.S at low or high dose, single or two shots; several received placebo; per-sample allocation not given. Sampling occurred on day 63 after the first vaccine or placebo injection. Vaccination used an Ad26 vector expressing Wuhan-strain SARS-CoV-2 spike. Profiling relied on immunoSEQ multiplex PCR, and the TCRdb table lists in-frame clones only, not all of them. In the table there are around 300,000 clones, 88% of which are singletons. Notes on this clone: The antigen is unknown.

This clonotype was obtained from a person between 18 and 65 years old who received the Ad26.COV2.S COVID-19 vaccine or a placebo. This material consisted of peripheral blood, taken in a trial of Ad26.COV2.S vaccine versus placebo.

CDR3 in amino acids: CASSSHPSRQGHEHF. The CDR3 DNA reads TGTGCCAGCAGCTCCCACCCTTCACGACAGGGGCACGAGCATTTT. The chain combines TRBV5-5 with TRBJ1-5; 8 nucleotides align to TRBD1. Germline V gene lookup returns CDR1 SGHKS and CDR2 YYEKEE (reference sequence). The CDR3 totals 15 residues. J was trimmed by 14 bases and V by 3 bases; bases with no gene match: 16.